This T cell receptor beta chain comes out of a study of spatial heterogeneity in lung cancer. General observations from the study: Intratumoral expanded alpha and beta TCR counts were found to track tumor mutation counts. Counts of ubiquitous and regional expanded TCRs tracked ubiquitous and regional nonsynonymous mutations, respectively.

Trimming cost V 8 bases and J 6 bases; bases outside gene matches: 2. Germline V CDR1 and CDR2: KGHDR, SFDVKD. CDR3 size: 13 residues. The time point denotes: sample taken at primary tumor resection. The approximately 72 donors had untreated early-stage non-small cell lung cancer. In this sample, this clonotype is medium-sized. The antigen is undetermined. As an off-target read in a library built for alpha chains, this beta chain has a frequency of little significance. TCRdb called the 5' RACE reads again in MiXCR, with one record for every CDR3 protein. The sample shows 9,500 to 10,000 distinct CDR3 sequences, around 6% of them seen only once.

The chain links TRBV24-1 to TRBJ2-1, with 11 bases aligning to TRBD2. This receptor was obtained from a male donor with early-stage non-small cell lung cancer. Sequences were derived from lung tumor tissue, sampled at surgery. The CDR3 sequence: CATKTSGSNEQFF. As DNA, the CDR3 is TGTGCCACCAAAACTAGCGGGAGCAATGAGCAGTTCTTC.